The 10 T cell receptor beta chains reported below all come from one sample, sequenced in a study of T cell repertoires in cytomegalovirus infection. From the reads, TCRdb called clonotypes with MiXCR, one entry per CDR3 protein. The sample includes more than 500,000 distinct CDR3 sequences, more than 15% of them seen just once. The material sequenced was CD8+ T cells from PBMCs. The receptors derive from a human donor in good health (CMV status not recorded). Some clones in this sample may be carry-over from other donors' samples.

This clonotype appeared many times. This sequence joins TRBV11-2 and TRBJ2-3, with TRBD2 matching over 14 bases. Unmatched junction bases numbered 3, after V lost 2 bases and J lost 2 bases. Germline-derived CDR1 and CDR2 are SGHAT and FQNNGV. There are 17 residues in the CDR3. CDR3 protein: CASSLWTSGGHTDTQYF. The DNA for the CDR3 is TGTGCCAGCAGCTTATGGACTAGCGGGGGGCACACAGATACGCAGTATTTT.

There are many counts of this clonotype. The chain combines TRBV7-9 with TRBJ2-1; D is unresolved. Trimming left V 7 bases short and J 2 bases short, with 12 bases between. The CDR3 runs 14 residues. The V gene's germline CDR1 is SEHNR and CDR2 FQNEAQ (reference sequence). DNA for the CDR3: TGTGCCAGCAACGACCTAGGCGCCTACAATGAGCAGTTCTTC. Encoded protein: CASNDLGAYNEQFF.

The sample holds many counts of this clonotype. The chain employs TRBV27 and TRBJ1-2, with D hard to call. In germline, CDR1 is MNHEY, CDR2 SMNVEV (reference sequence). The CDR3 covers 16 residues. Trimming took 5 bases from V and 2 from J, leaving 18 bases between them. The CDR3 sequence: CASSPSVGEENYGYTF. CDR3 sequence (DNA): TGTGCCAGCAGTCCCTCCGTCGGGGAGGAGAACTATGGCTACACCTTC.

The gene calls are TRBV27 and TRBJ2-1; 7 nucleotides agree with TRBD1. CDR1 is MNHEY, CDR2 SMNVEV, per germline (reference sequence). J was trimmed by 9 bases and V by 4 bases; bases with no gene match: 3. The CDR3 covers 12 residues. The CDR3 reads CASSSTGIEQFF. CDR3 nucleotides: TGTGCCAGCAGTTCGACAGGGATTGAGCAGTTCTTC.

Many counts were recorded for this clonotype. V and J are TRBV7-3 and TRBJ2-1, with TRBD2 matching over 12 bases. The CDR3 totals 15 residues. V was pared by 4 bases and J by 6 bases, with 4 bases of the junction left unmatched. The germline CDR1 and CDR2 sequences are SGHTA and FQGTGA. The CDR3 sequence: CASSSGLAGSNEQFF. CDR3 DNA sequence: TGTGCCAGCAGCTCCGGACTAGCGGGAAGCAATGAGCAGTTCTTC.

About this clonotype: This may stem from a read error, because a much larger clone lies one nucleotide away. This chain joins TRBV6-4 and TRBJ2-1; D might be TRBD2 (5 bases). CDR1 is MRHNA, CDR2 SNTAGT, per germline. The CDR3 contains 15 residues. The CDR3 region is CARSEVSGFGNEQFF. CDR3 bases: TGTGCCAGAAGTGAGGTCAGCGGTTTCGGCAATGAGCAGTTCTTC.

The rearrangement links TRBV19 to TRBJ1-1; D may be TRBD1 (5 bases). Per germline, CDR1 LNHDA and CDR2 SQIVND (reference sequence). This CDR3 has 10 amino acids. V was pared by 9 bases and J by 10 bases, with 12 bases between. In nucleotides, the CDR3 is TGTGCCAGCTCGGGACCTCGAGCTTTCTTT. Translation gives CASSGPRAFF.

This clonotype was detected only a few times. The chain employs TRBV20-1 and TRBJ1-2; D is unresolved. The CDR3 contains 12 residues. Germline V gene data show CDR1 as DFQATT and CDR2 as SNEGSKA (reference sequence). V was cut by 3 bases and J by 4 bases, with 9 bases left in between. The CDR3 DNA sequence: TGCAGTGCTAGGTATAGAACCTATGGCTACACCTTC. This encodes CSARYRTYGYTF.

Points on this clonotype: Being one base from a much bigger clone, this may be a read error. V is TRBV4-2 and J is TRBJ1-1; D is uncertain. The CDR3 is 12 amino acids. The V gene's germline CDR1 is LGHNA and CDR2 YNFKEQ. V dropped 1 base and J dropped 7 bases, with 7 bases sitting between them. The CDR3 DNA follows: TGTGCCAGCAGCCAAGGCCAAAATGAAGCTTTCTTT. Translating gives CASSQGQNEAFF.

The chain couples TRBV27 to TRBJ2-7, with D possibly matching TRBD2 (6 bases). Germline values: CDR1 MNHEY, CDR2 SMNVEV (reference sequence). V was cut by 6 bases and J by 4 bases, with 16 bases left in between. CDR3 length: 14 amino acids. CDR3 in DNA: TGTGCCAGCAGCAACGGACTAACCCCATACGAGCAGTACTTC. Encoded protein: CASSNGLTPYEQYF.